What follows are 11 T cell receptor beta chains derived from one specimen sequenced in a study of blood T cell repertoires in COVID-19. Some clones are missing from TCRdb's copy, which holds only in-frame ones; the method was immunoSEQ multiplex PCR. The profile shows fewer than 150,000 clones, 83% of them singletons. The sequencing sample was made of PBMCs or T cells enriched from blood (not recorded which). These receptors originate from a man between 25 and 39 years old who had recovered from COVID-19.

This chain's CDR3 is CASSPGVSPLHF. The CDR3 DNA sequence: TGTGCCAGTAGCCCAGGGGTTTCACCCCTCCACTTT. The rearrangement joins TRBV19 to TRBJ1-6, with D perhaps matching TRBD1 (6 bases). The CDR3 length is 12 residues. From germline, CDR1 is LNHDA and CDR2 SQIVND (reference sequence). Trimming removed 6 bases from V and 9 bases from J, with 9 bases in between.

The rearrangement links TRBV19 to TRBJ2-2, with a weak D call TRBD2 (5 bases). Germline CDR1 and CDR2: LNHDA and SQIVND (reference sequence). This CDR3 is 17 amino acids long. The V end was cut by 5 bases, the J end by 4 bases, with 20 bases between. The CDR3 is CASSPPGFSLGTGELFF. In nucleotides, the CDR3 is TGTGCCAGTAGTCCCCCGGGGTTCTCCCTGGGCACCGGGGAGCTGTTTTTT.

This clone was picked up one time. The CDR3 is CASSFTGQKNTEAFF. The CDR3 DNA sequence: TGTGCCAGCAGCTTCACGGGACAGAAGAACACTGAAGCTTTCTTT. This rearrangement joins TRBV11-1 to TRBJ1-1; 7 bases line up with TRBD1. The CDR3 runs to 15 residues. The J segment lost 1 base and the V segment lost 3 bases, leaving 5 bases of the junction unmatched. CDR1 and CDR2 from the germline V gene are SGHAT and FQDESV (reference sequence).

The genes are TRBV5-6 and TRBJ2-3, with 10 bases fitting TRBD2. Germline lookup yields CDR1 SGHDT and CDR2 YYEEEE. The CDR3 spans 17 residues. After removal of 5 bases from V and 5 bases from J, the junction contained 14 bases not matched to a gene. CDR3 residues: CASSKDRTSGGGDTQYF. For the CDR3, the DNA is TGTGCCAGCAGTAAAGATAGGACTAGCGGAGGGGGAGATACGCAGTATTTT.

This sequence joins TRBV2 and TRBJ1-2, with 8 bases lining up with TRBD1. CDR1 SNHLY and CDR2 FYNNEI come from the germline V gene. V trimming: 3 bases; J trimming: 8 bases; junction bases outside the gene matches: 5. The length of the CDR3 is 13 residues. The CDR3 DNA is TGTGCCAGCAGTGAGGCAGGGGGCTGGGGCTACACCTTC. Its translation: CASSEAGGWGYTF.

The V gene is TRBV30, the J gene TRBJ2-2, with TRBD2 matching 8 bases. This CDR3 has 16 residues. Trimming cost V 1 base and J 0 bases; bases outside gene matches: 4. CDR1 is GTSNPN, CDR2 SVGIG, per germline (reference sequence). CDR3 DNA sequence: TGTGCCTGGAGTGGAATAGCGGGACCGAACACCGGGGAGCTGTTTTTT. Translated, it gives CAWSGIAGPNTGELFF.

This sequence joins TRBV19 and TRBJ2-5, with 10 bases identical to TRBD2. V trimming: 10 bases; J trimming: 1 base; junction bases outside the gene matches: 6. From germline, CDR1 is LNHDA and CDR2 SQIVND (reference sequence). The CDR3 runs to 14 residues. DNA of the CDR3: TGTGCCACCGGAAGCGGGAGGGCCCAAGAGACCCAGTACTTC. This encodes CATGSGRAQETQYF.

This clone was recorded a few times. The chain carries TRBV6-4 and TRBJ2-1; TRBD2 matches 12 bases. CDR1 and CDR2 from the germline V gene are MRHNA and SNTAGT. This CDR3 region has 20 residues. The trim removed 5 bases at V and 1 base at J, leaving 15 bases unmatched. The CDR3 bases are TGTGCCAGCAGTCCCGGCCCGACTAGCGGGGGATGGGGTTCCTACAATGAGCAGTTCTTC. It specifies CASSPGPTSGGWGSYNEQFF.

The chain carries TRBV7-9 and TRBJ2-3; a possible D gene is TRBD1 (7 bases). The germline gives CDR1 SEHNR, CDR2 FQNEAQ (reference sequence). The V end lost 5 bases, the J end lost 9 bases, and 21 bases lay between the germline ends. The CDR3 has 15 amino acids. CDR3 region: CASSPGGGLFETQYF. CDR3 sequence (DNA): TGTGCCAGCAGCCCCGGAGGGGGCCTGTTTGAAACGCAGTATTTT.

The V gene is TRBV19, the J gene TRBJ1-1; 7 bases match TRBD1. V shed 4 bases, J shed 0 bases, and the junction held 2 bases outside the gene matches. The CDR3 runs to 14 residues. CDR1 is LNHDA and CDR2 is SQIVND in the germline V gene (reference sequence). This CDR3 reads CASSRDSLNTEAFF. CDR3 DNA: TGTGCCAGTAGTAGGGACAGCCTGAACACTGAAGCTTTCTTT. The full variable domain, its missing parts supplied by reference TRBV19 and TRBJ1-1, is DGGITQSPKYLFRKEGQNVTLSCEQNLNHDAMYWYRQDPGQGLRLIYYSQIVNDFQKGDIAEGYSVSREKKESFPLTVTSAQKNPTAFYLCASSRDSLNTEAFFGQGTRLTVV.

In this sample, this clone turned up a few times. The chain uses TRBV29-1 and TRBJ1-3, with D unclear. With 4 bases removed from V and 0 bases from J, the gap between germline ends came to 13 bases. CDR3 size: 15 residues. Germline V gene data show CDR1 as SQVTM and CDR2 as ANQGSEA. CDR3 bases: TGCAGCGTTGCAACCCTGGAGAGCTCTGGAAACACCATATATTTT. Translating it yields CSVATLESSGNTIYF.